A single sample gave rise to the 8 T cell receptor beta chains below, sequenced in a study of T-cell memory formation after mild COVID-19. Each CDR3 protein gets one entry after TCRdb re-called the 5' RACE reads with MiXCR. The table includes 200,000 to 300,000 distinct CDR3 sequences, approximately 15% detected once. The sequencing sample was made of PBMCs or a T cell subset sorted from them (not recorded which). These receptors were obtained from a man younger than 35 who had mild COVID-19 (a few samples of this study predate the infection). Cell type and time point are not known.

This clonotype was seen a handful of times. V usage is TRBV19 and J usage is TRBJ2-7; D gene uncertain. V was shortened by 6 bases and J by 3 bases, with 12 bases between the two germline ends. This CDR3 has 13 amino acids. Germline values: CDR1 LNHDA, CDR2 SQIVND (reference sequence). CDR3 in amino acids: CASSPAGGYEQYF. CDR3 sequence (DNA): TGTGCCAGTAGCCCGGCAGGCGGCTACGAGCAGTACTTC. Supplemented by reference TRBV19 and TRBJ2-7, the full variable domain reads DGGITQSPKYLFRKEGQNVTLSCEQNLNHDAMYWYRQDPGQGLRLIYYSQIVNDFQKGDIAEGYSVSREKKESFPLTVTSAQKNPTAFYLCASSPAGGYEQYFGPGTRLTVT.

This clonotype was seen only a few times. The rearrangement joins TRBV29-1 to TRBJ2-7; possibly TRBD1 for D (6 bases). Germline V gene data show CDR1 as SQVTM and CDR2 as ANQGSEA. Trimming took off 5 bases at V and 3 bases at J, with 20 bases between the two ends. The CDR3 sequence is 15 residues long. The CDR3 bases are TGCAGCGTTTCCCAGGGCGTGGCAGGGGACTACGAGCAGTACGTC. Translated: CSVSQGVAGDYEQYV.

The V gene is TRBV7-2, the J gene TRBJ1-1; D may be TRBD1 (5 bases). The CDR3 loop spans 12 amino acids. The germline V gene encodes CDR1 SGHTA and CDR2 FQGNSA. The V gene lost 8 bases and the J gene lost 10 bases, with 17 bases spanning the gap. DNA for the CDR3: TGTGCCAGCTCGCAACAGGTCCCGGGAGCTTTCTTT. It encodes CASSQQVPGAFF.

A few counts support this clonotype. This chain joins TRBV7-2 and TRBJ2-3; D might be TRBD1 or TRBD2, each matching 5 bases. CDR3 size: 18 residues. Germline CDR1 is SGHTA and CDR2 is FQGNSA. Trimming left V 2 bases short and J 1 base short, with 19 bases between. The CDR3 DNA sequence: TGTGCCAGCAGCTTACCTAGGGGAGTCCGAGGGGGCACAGATACGCAGTATTTT. This encodes CASSLPRGVRGGTDTQYF.

V and J are TRBV4-2 and TRBJ2-7; weak D call: TRBD2 (6 bases). The CDR3 length is 15 residues. The germline CDR1 and CDR2 sequences are LGHNA and YNFKEQ. V lost 0 bases to trimming and J lost 0 bases, with 9 bases between them. CDR3 protein: CASSQEISGSYEQYF. The CDR3 DNA is TGTGCCAGCAGCCAAGAGATTAGCGGCTCCTACGAGCAGTACTTC.

This clonotype was seen many times. The chain uses TRBV6-2 or TRBV6-3 and TRBJ1-5, with D maybe TRBD1 (6 bases). The V end was cut by 6 bases, the J end by 6 bases, with 18 bases between. There are 15 residues in the CDR3. Germline V CDR1 and CDR2: MNHEY, SVGEGT. The CDR3: CASSSGTREVQPQHF. CDR3 nucleotide sequence: TGTGCCAGCAGCTCCGGGACAAGGGAGGTTCAGCCCCAGCATTTT.

V usage is TRBV12-3 or TRBV12-4 and J usage is TRBJ1-3; 10 bases are shared with TRBD1. The CDR3 has 18 amino acids. After removal of 6 bases from V and 4 bases from J, the junction contained 15 bases not matched to a gene. In DNA form, the CDR3 reads TGTGCCAGCAGGCTACTTTTAACCGGGACAGGGGTGGGAAACACCATATATTTT. Protein sequence: CASRLLLTGTGVGNTIYF.

The sample holds many counts of this clonotype. The V gene is TRBV20-1, the J gene TRBJ2-3; 8 bases are shared with TRBD2. The CDR3 totals 13 residues. Trimming cost V 2 bases and J 4 bases; bases outside gene matches: 2. Germline CDR1 and CDR2: DFQATT and SNEGSKA (reference sequence). The CDR3 sequence: CSARPSGPDTQYF. The CDR3 DNA reads as TGCAGTGCTAGACCTAGCGGGCCAGATACGCAGTATTTT.